The clone carrying this TCR beta chain appeared a few times. Its antigen is not known. The PCR contained 60 Vbeta and 13 Jbeta primers. Only in-frame clones appear in the TCRdb table, and some are missing; sequencing was by immunoSEQ multiplex PCR. The profile covers 130,000 to 150,000 clones, with more than 75% appearing a single time and about 2.4% taken by the ten largest. These data come from a study of cytomegalovirus exposure and HLA in healthy donors. Study results and limitations: As confirmed in vitro, a few CMV-associated chains were specific for CMV antigens. In terms of immune exposure information, only CMV serostatus was available.

The receptor's source is a young woman in good health and CMV-seropositive. Sequenced sample: PBMCs.

The CDR3 region has the DNA TGTGCCAGCAGTTACGACAGGGGGCTGACCTATGGCTACACCTTC. This encodes CASSYDRGLTYGYTF. The chain combines TRBV5-5 with TRBJ1-2; 10 bases agree with TRBD1. CDR3 length equals 15 residues. Germline trimming cut 5 bases from V and 4 bases from J; bases unmatched to any gene: 8. Germline V lookup: CDR1 SGHKS, CDR2 YYEKEE (reference sequence). The variable domain in full, completed from reference TRBV5-5 and TRBJ1-2, reads DAGVTQSPTHLIKTRGQQVTLRCSPISGHKSVSWYQQVLGQGPQFIFQYYEKEERGRGNFPDRFSARQFPNYSSELNVNALLLGDSALYLCASSYDRGLTYGYTFGSGTRLTVV.